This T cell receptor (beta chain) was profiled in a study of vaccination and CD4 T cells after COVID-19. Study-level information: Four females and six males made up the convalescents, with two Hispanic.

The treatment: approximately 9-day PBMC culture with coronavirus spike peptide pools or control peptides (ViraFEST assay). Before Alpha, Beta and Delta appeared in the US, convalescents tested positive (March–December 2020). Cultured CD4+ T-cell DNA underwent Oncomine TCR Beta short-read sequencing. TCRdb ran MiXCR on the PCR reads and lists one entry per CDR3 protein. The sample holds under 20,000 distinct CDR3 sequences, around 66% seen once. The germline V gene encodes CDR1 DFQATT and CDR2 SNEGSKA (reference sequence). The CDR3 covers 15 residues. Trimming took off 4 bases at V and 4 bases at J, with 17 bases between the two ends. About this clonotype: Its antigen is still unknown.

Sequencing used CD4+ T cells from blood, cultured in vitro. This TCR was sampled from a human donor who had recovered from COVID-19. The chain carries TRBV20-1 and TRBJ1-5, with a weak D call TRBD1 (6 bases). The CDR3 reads CSANRGDRQNQPQHF. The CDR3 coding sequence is TGCAGTGCTAACCGGGGCGACAGGCAAAATCAGCCCCAGCATTTT.